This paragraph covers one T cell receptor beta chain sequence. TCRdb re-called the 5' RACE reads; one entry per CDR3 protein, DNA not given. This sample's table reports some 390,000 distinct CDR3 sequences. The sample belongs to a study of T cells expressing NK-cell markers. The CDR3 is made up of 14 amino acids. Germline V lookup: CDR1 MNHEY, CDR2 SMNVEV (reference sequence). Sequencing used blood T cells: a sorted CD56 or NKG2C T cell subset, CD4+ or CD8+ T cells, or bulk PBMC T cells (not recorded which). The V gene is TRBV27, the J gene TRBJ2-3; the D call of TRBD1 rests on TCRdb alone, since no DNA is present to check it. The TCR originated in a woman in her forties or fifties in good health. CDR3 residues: CASSRYPVPDTQYF.